A single TCR beta chain is shown here with its context. This entry is derived from a study of T cells in tuberculosis. Produced via immunoSEQ multiplex PCR; TCRdb's table is partial and in-frame only. In the table there are around 45,000 clones, around 94% of which are singletons. This CDR3 is built from 14 residues. The receptor was isolated from a donor aged 10-29 years with latent tuberculosis or without tuberculosis infection. Some clones in this sample may be carry-over from other donors' samples. This chain links TRBV21-1 with TRBJ1-4; the table's D call, TRBD1, has no DNA check behind it. TRBV21-1 is a listed pseudogene. The sample consisted of PBMCs. The CDR3 protein is CARFTGKVNEKLFF. The CDR3 DNA follows: TGTGCCAGATTTACAGGGAAGGTTAATGAAAAACTGTTTTTT.